Listed below are T cell receptor beta chains from one sample, sequenced in a study of molecular identifiers for immune sequencing clone quantification. TCRdb used MiXCR to reprocess the PCR reads, holding one entry per CDR3 protein. This table has 62,000 or so distinct CDR3 sequences, 15% to 20% appearing once. The sequencing sample was made of naive CD8+ T cells from blood, with Jurkat cell RNA spiked in. The receptors were gathered from a human donor in good health. Some libraries in this study had Jurkat cell RNA spiked in. Each CDR3 is given with its conserved first and last residue. The D gene is left open where the match is weak. Expanded clones get a size class; other rows say once, few or many, or leave the size out.

J: TRBJ2-1
D: -
V: TRBV4-1
size: many
CDR3: CASRPLGASSYNEQFF
DNA: TGCGCCAGCCGACCCTTAGGGGCGAGCTCCTACAATGAGCAGTTCTTC

J: TRBJ2-3
D: -
V: TRBV7-6
size: many
CDR3: CASRSQGGVPGTDTQYF
DNA: TGTGCCAGCAGATCTCAGGGGGGGGTACCGGGCACAGATACGCAGTATTTT

J: TRBJ2-6
D: -
V: TRBV5-1
size: many
CDR3: CASSFQGSGANVLTF
DNA: TGCGCCAGCAGCTTTCAGGGGTCTGGGGCCAACGTCCTGACTTTC

J: TRBJ2-1
D: -
V: TRBV27
size: many
CDR3: CASRALYNEQFF
DNA: TGTGCCAGCAGGGCCCTTTACAATGAGCAGTTCTTC

J: TRBJ1-1
D: -
V: TRBV27
size: many
CDR3: CASSLLGGTAEAFF
DNA: TGTGCCAGCAGTTTATTGGGAGGTACGGCTGAAGCTTTCTTT

J: TRBJ2-7
D: TRBD1
V: TRBV9
size: many
CDR3: CASSGRDRGIYEQYF
DNA: TGTGCCAGCAGCGGGAGGGACAGGGGGATTTACGAGCAGTACTTC

J: TRBJ2-2
D: TRBD2
V: TRBV27
size: many
CDR3: CASRAGLVKTGELFF
DNA: TGTGCCAGCAGAGCGGGACTTGTGAAAACCGGGGAGCTGTTTTTT

J: TRBJ2-3
D: -
V: TRBV9
size: many
CDR3: CASSVDGQGYTDTQYF
DNA: TGTGCCAGCAGCGTAGATGGTCAGGGATACACAGATACGCAGTATTTT

J: TRBJ2-1
D: -
V: TRBV7-9
size: few
CDR3: CASSNEEGSLNEQFF
DNA: TGTGCCAGCAGCAACGAAGAGGGGTCTTTAAATGAGCAGTTCTTC

J: TRBJ2-2
D: -
V: TRBV6-5
size: few
CDR3: CASSYFSTGELFF
DNA: TGTGCCAGCAGTTACTTCAGCACCGGGGAGCTGTTTTTT

J: TRBJ1-2
D: -
V: TRBV5-6
size: many
CDR3: CASSAGVGRNYGYTF
DNA: TGTGCCAGCAGCGCAGGTGTAGGGCGCAACTATGGCTACACCTTC

J: TRBJ2-1
D: -
V: TRBV15
size: few
CDR3: CATSAQDEQFF
DNA: TGTGCCACCAGCGCACAGGACGAGCAGTTCTTC

J: TRBJ1-1
D: -
V: TRBV27
size: -
CDR3: CASSLGGGMNTEAFF
DNA: TGTGCCAGCAGTTTAGGGGGGGGCATGAACACTGAAGCTTTCTTT

J: TRBJ2-7
D: TRBD2
V: TRBV5-1
size: many
CDR3: CASRSNQGLGGYEQYF
DNA: TGCGCCAGCAGGTCGAACCAGGGACTAGGAGGCTACGAGCAGTACTTC

J: TRBJ2-7
D: -
V: TRBV7-6
size: few
CDR3: CASSDSSYEQYF
DNA: TGTGCCAGCAGCGACTCATCGTACGAGCAGTACTTC

J: TRBJ2-3
D: -
V: TRBV5-6
size: -
CDR3: CASSLATDTRYF
DNA: TGTGCCAGCAGCTTGGCCACAGATACGCGGTATTTT

J: TRBJ1-5
D: -
V: TRBV12-3/TRBV12-4
size: many
CDR3: CASSPGMGGDQPQHF
DNA: TGTGCCAGCAGTCCGGGGATGGGGGGAGATCAGCCCCAGCATTTT

J: TRBJ1-5
D: -
V: TRBV7-9
size: many
CDR3: CASSPRGASQPQHF
DNA: TGTGCCAGCAGCCCCCGGGGCGCAAGCCAGCCCCAGCATTTT

J: TRBJ2-5
D: -
V: TRBV6-5
size: -
CDR3: CASSYGASFGETQYF
DNA: TGTGCCAGCAGTTACGGGGCTTCTTTCGGGGAGACCCAGTACTTC

J: TRBJ2-3
D: -
V: TRBV9
size: few
CDR3: CASSGDPTVSTDTQYF
DNA: TGTGCCAGCAGCGGCGACCCAACGGTGAGCACAGATACGCAGTATTTT